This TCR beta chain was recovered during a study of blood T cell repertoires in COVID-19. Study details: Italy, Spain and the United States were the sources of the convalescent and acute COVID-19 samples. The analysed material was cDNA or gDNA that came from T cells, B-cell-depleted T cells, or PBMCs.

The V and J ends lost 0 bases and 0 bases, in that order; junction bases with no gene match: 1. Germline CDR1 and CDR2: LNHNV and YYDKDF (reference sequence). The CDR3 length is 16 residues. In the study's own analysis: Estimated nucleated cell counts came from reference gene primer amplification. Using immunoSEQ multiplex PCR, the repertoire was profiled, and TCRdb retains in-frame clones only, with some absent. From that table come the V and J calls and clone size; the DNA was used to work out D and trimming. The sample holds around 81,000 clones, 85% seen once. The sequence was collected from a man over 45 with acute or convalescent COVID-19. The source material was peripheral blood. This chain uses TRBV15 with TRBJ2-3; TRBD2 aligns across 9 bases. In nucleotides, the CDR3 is TGTGCCACCAGCAGAGAAGCGGGAGGTAGCACAGATACGCAGTATTTT. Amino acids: CATSREAGGSTDTQYF.